This TCR beta chain derives from a study of blood T cells in healthy people across ages. Combining a sample-barcoded 5' primer with a J-beta primer mix, a second PCR ran for about 7 to 12 cycles. TCRdb processed the 5' RACE reads anew with MiXCR; each CDR3 protein has one entry. The table has some 760,000 distinct CDR3 sequences, 25% seen once; the top ten hold more than 8.5%. The V and J ends lost 10 bases and 4 bases respectively, with 20 bases between them. The CDR3 consists of 14 residues. Germline values: CDR1 ENHRY, CDR2 SYGVKD. These same data were also listed under a study on T cells of mothers and their children.

The receptor was derived from a boy younger than 18 in good health. What was sequenced was blood. This chain connects TRBV10-3 to TRBJ2-7; D perhaps matches TRBD2 (7 bases). CDR3 DNA sequence: TGTGCCACCAAAGCCCTCGGGGGGCCTTACGAGCAGTACTTC. Translation gives CATKALGGPYEQYF.